This T cell receptor beta chain was recorded in a study of Ad26.COV2.S vaccination and SARS-CoV-2 variants. Study as a whole: Donor was in the COV1001 Ad26.COV2.S trial arm.

This clone appeared a few times. The antigen remains undetermined. Clones were sequenced by immunoSEQ multiplex PCR, and TCRdb holds only the in-frame ones, with some missing. The sample records some 460,000 clones, 89% being singletons. Findings and caveats of the study: Individuals receiving vaccine had higher spike-specific TCR breadth than placebo recipients did. Vaccine and placebo recipients had comparable breadth of non-spike TCRs.

Noted treatment: about 20 received Ad26.COV2.S at low or high dose, single or two shots; a few received placebo; per-sample allocation not given. Repertoires come from day 63 after the first vaccine or placebo injection. Vaccination employed an Ad26 vector expressing the Wuhan-strain SARS-CoV-2 spike. CDR3 length equals 13 residues. Germline CDR1 is SNHLY and CDR2 is FYNNEI. Trimming took 6 bases from V and 11 from J, leaving 19 bases between them. Source: peripheral blood, taken in a trial of Ad26.COV2.S vaccine versus placebo. The TCR originated in a person between 18 and 60 years old who received the Ad26.COV2.S COVID-19 vaccine or a placebo. The rearrangement joins TRBV2 to TRBJ2-5; D may be TRBD1 (6 bases). DNA for the CDR3: TGTGCCAGCAGAATAAAGACAGGAGGACCTCAGTACTTC. Protein product: CASRIKTGGPQYF.